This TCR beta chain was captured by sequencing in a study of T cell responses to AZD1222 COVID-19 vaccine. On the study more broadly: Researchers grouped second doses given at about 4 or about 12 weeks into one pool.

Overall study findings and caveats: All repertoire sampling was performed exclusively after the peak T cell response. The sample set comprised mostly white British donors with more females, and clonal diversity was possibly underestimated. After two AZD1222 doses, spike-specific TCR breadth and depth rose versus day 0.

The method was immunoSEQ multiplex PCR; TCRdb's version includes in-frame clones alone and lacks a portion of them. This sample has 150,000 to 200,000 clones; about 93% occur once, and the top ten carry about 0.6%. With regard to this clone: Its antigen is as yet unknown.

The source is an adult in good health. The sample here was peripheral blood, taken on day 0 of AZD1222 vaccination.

The CDR3 DNA reads TGCAGCGTTGGGAGGTACACCGGGGAGCTGTTTTTT. Translation gives CSVGRYTGELFF. The genes are TRBV29-1 and TRBJ2-2; D is possibly TRBD2 (5 bases). V was pared by 4 bases and J by 3 bases, with 6 bases between. The CDR3 sequence is 12 residues long. Germline CDR1 reads SQVTM; CDR2 reads ANQGSEA.